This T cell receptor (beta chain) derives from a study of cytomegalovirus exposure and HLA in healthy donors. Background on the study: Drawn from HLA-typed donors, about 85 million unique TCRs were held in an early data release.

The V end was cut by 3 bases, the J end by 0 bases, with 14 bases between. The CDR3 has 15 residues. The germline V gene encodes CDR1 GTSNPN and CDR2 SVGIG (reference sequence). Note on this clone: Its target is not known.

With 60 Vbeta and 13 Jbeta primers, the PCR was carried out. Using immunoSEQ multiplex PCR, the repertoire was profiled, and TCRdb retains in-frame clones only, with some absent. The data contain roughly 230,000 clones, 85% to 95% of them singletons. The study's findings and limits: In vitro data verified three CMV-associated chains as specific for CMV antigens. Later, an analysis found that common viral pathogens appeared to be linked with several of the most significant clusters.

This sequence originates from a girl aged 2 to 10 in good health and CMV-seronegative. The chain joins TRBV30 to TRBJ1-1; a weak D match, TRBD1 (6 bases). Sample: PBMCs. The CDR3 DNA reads TGTGCCTGGAGCCCACCTAACAGGGTGAACACTGAAGCTTTCTTT. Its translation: CAWSPPNRVNTEAFF.